A single sample gave rise to the 22 T cell receptor beta chains below, sequenced in a study of blood T cells in healthy people across ages. The second PCR ran about 6 to 12 cycles with a sample-barcoded 5' primer and J-beta primers. MiXCR was run by TCRdb on the 5' RACE reads, yielding one entry per CDR3 protein. The sample has 1.5 million to 2 million distinct CDR3 sequences; more than 35% are singletons. Sequenced: blood. The source of these receptors is a human donor in good health.

As regards this clonotype: One end of the junction is discordant with germline, which a read error may explain. V gene TRBV20-1 combines with J gene TRBJ2-7; 10 bases are shared with TRBD2. CDR1 and CDR2 from the germline V gene are DFQATT and SNEGSKA (reference sequence). This CDR3 has 15 amino acids. The CDR3 reads CSASPSGGVLGEHYF. CDR3 in DNA: TGCAGTGCTAGCCCAAGCGGGGGGGTCTTGGGCGAGCACTACTTC.

The V call is TRBV7-2, the J call TRBJ1-5, with D perhaps matching TRBD1 (5 bases). This CDR3 spans 13 amino acids. The germline V gene has CDR1 SGHTA and CDR2 FQGNSA. V was shortened by 5 bases and J by 5 bases, with 10 bases between the two germline ends. Written as DNA, the CDR3 is TGTGCCAGCAGCACTCGGGGGGATCAGCCCCAGCATTTT. The encoded protein is CASSTRGDQPQHF.

J is TRBJ1-1 and V is TRBV6-1, with D possibly TRBD1 on 6 matching bases. V was pared by 7 bases and J by 3 bases, with 9 bases between. Germline V gene lookup returns CDR1 MNHNS and CDR2 SASEGT. The CDR3 consists of 12 residues. The CDR3 loop is CASTRGHTEAFF. In DNA, the CDR3 is TGTGCCAGCACCCGGGGGCACACTGAAGCTTTCTTT.

This clonotype showed up just a few times. The chain is built from TRBV10-3 and TRBJ2-1, with 10 bases identical to TRBD2. V gave up 10 bases and J gave up 4 bases; unmatched junction bases: 4. CDR1 and CDR2 (germline): ENHRY, SYGVKD. This CDR3 has 13 amino acids. This CDR3 is CATGAGGYNEQFF. DNA for the CDR3: TGTGCCACCGGAGCGGGGGGGTACAATGAGCAGTTCTTC.

In its sample, this clonotype was seen a few times. CDR3 residues: CASLGTGEETQYF. CDR3 DNA: TGTGCCAGCCTCGGGACAGGGGAAGAGACCCAGTACTTC. The chain joins TRBV28 to TRBJ2-5; TRBD1 matches at 10 bases. Germline V gives CDR1 MDHEN, CDR2 SYDVKM. The junction had 3 bases not matched to a gene; V was cut back by 8 bases and J by 3 bases. This CDR3 comprises 13 residues.

The chain uses TRBV3-1 and TRBJ2-7; no reliable D call. V gave up 1 base and J gave up 5 bases, with 12 bases separating them. CDR1 is LGHDT, CDR2 YNNKEL, per germline (reference sequence). The CDR3 is 14 amino acids. CDR3 in amino acids: CASSQGYELHEQYF. The DNA for the CDR3 is TGTGCCAGCAGCCAAGGGTACGAGCTCCACGAGCAGTACTTC.

As concerns this clonotype: Given a much more abundant clone one base away, this may be a read error. The V and J genes are TRBV10-3 and TRBJ2-4; D remains ambiguous. Trimming took 6 bases from V and 7 from J, leaving 19 bases between them. Germline CDR1 is ENHRY and CDR2 is SYGVKD. This CDR3 is 15 amino acids long. The CDR3 DNA sequence: TGTGCCATCAGGGAGCCCCAGCAAGGCAAGAACATTCAGTACTTC. Translating gives CAIREPQQGKNIQYF.

DNA of the CDR3: TGCGCCAGCAGCTTGGAAGGACAGGGGGTAGGGTACGAGCAGTACTTC. Residues: CASSLEGQGVGYEQYF. The V and J genes are TRBV5-1 and TRBJ2-5, with 10 nucleotides matching TRBD1. The J call is doubtful: the DNA matches TRBJ2-7 better. Germline V CDR1 and CDR2: SGHRS, YFSETQ. The CDR3 length is 16 residues.

The chain links TRBV27 to TRBJ2-5; D perhaps matches TRBD1 (5 bases). The DNA matches TRBJ2-7 better at its end, which makes the J call doubtful. CDR3 length: 16 amino acids. The germline V gene encodes CDR1 MNHEY and CDR2 SMNVEV (reference sequence). The DNA for the CDR3 is TGTGCCAGCAGTTTAACCCCACTTTTCGACAGCTACGAGCAGTACTTC. The encoded protein is CASSLTPLFDSYEQYF.

This chain joins TRBV28 and TRBJ1-6; D is uncertain. Between the trimmed V and J ends, which lost 7 bases and 9 bases, there was a span of 7 bases. The CDR3 spans 11 residues. Germline lookup yields CDR1 MDHEN and CDR2 SYDVKM. The CDR3 DNA reads TGTGCCAGCAACGGGCTTTCACCCCTCCACTTT. It specifies CASNGLSPLHF. Based on the CDR3 plus reference TRBV28 and TRBJ1-6, the full variable domain is DVKVTQSSRYLVKRTGEKVFLECVQDMDHENMFWYRQDPGLGLRLIYFSYDVKMKEKGDIPEGYSVSREKKERFSLILESASTNQTSMYLCASNGLSPLHFGNGTRLTVT.

The J gene is TRBJ1-5, the V gene TRBV6-2 or TRBV6-3, with 7 positions matching TRBD1. V dropped 5 bases and J dropped 6; count of bases not matched to a gene: 4. This CDR3 is 13 amino acids long. Germline V gene lookup returns CDR1 MNHEY and CDR2 SVGEGT. CDR3 in amino acids: CASSRQGVQPQHF. In nucleotides, the CDR3 is TGTGCCAGCAGTCGACAGGGTGTTCAGCCCCAGCATTTT.

This rearrangement joins TRBV7-2 to TRBJ1-5; weak D call: TRBD1 (5 bases). The CDR3 has 15 residues. Trimming removed 4 bases at V and 8 bases at J, with 18 bases between. Per the germline V gene, CDR1 is SGHTA and CDR2 is FQGNSA. CDR3 DNA sequence: TGTGCCAGCAGCTACGCCGGGACGGGCTGGGAGCCCCAGCATTTT. Its translation is CASSYAGTGWEPQHF.

The J gene is TRBJ1-2, the V gene TRBV12-5; 9 bases are a match to TRBD1. V lost 3 bases, J lost 5 bases, and 19 bases stayed unmatched. This CDR3 has 19 residues. Germline CDR1 and CDR2: LGHNT and FRNRAP. The CDR3 nucleotides are TGTGCTAGTGGTTTCAGCGAATCCCGGGACAGGGCATCTTTTTATGGCTACACCTTC. It is translated as CASGFSESRDRASFYGYTF.

This clonotype turned up a few times. V usage is TRBV6-6 and J usage is TRBJ2-4, with D possibly being TRBD2 (6 bases). V lost 2 bases and J 13 bases, leaving 15 bases between the germline ends. CDR3 length equals 13 residues. Germline V gives CDR1 MNHNY, CDR2 SVGAGI (reference sequence). The CDR3 DNA follows: TGTGCCAGCAGTTACGTCGCGGGCGGGGAGCAGTACTTC. This gives the protein CASSYVAGGEQYF.

This chain uses TRBV5-1 with TRBJ1-4; possible D gene TRBD1, 5 bases. Germline CDR1 is SGHRS and CDR2 is YFSETQ. The CDR3 is made up of 15 amino acids. Trimming took off 5 bases at V and 4 bases at J, with 15 bases between the two ends. This chain's CDR3 is CASSPQGGFNEKLFF. In nucleotides, the CDR3 is TGCGCCAGCAGTCCCCAGGGAGGCTTTAATGAAAAACTGTTTTTT.

The chain combines TRBV20-1 with TRBJ2-5; D perhaps matches TRBD1 (5 bases). CDR3 length: 14 amino acids. The germline V and J ends were trimmed by 1 base and 4 bases, with 13 bases remaining between them. CDR1 is DFQATT and CDR2 is SNEGSKA in the germline V gene (reference sequence). DNA of the CDR3: TGCAGTGCTAGAGGGGTAGGGGTGGCAGAGACCCAGTACTTC. Protein product: CSARGVGVAETQYF.

The rearrangement links TRBV20-1 to TRBJ2-3; D is ambiguous. The germline gives CDR1 DFQATT, CDR2 SNEGSKA (reference sequence). Trimming left V 3 bases short and J 2 bases short, with 9 bases between. The CDR3 loop spans 13 amino acids. Written as DNA, the CDR3 is TGCAGTGCTAGTCGGACCGCCACAGATACGCAGTATTTT. Its translation: CSASRTATDTQYF.

The V gene is TRBV19, the J gene TRBJ1-4; D unclear. Trimming removed 0 bases at V and 8 bases at J, with 10 bases between. The CDR3 is 14 residues long. Per the germline V gene, CDR1 is LNHDA and CDR2 is SQIVND (reference sequence). The CDR3 sequence: CASSIDQEKEKLFF. CDR3 sequence (DNA): TGTGCCAGTAGTATAGACCAGGAAAAAGAAAAACTGTTTTTT.

The V call is TRBV28, the J call TRBJ2-7; 7 bases are a match to TRBD1. Germline CDR1 reads MDHEN; CDR2 reads SYDVKM. The V gene end was trimmed by 5 bases and the J gene end by 0 bases; junction bases not matched to a gene: 7. The CDR3 consists of 15 residues. As DNA, the CDR3 is TGTGCCAGCAGTAACAGGGGCTTGAGCTCCTACGAGCAGTACTTC. This gives the protein CASSNRGLSSYEQYF. The complete variable domain, with remaining parts taken from reference TRBV28 and TRBJ2-7, reads DVKVTQSSRYLVKRTGEKVFLECVQDMDHENMFWYRQDPGLGLRLIYFSYDVKMKEKGDIPEGYSVSREKKERFSLILESASTNQTSMYLCASSNRGLSSYEQYFGPGTRLTVT.

This chain links TRBV7-3 with TRBJ2-7, with 9 bases lining up with TRBD1. The CDR3 spans 14 residues. Germline V gene lookup returns CDR1 SGHTA and CDR2 FQGTGA. The trim removed 5 bases at V and 5 bases at J, leaving 7 bases unmatched. Here the CDR3 reads CASSTGTGSNEQYF. DNA of the CDR3: TGTGCCAGCAGCACGGGGACAGGGTCGAACGAGCAGTACTTC.

V and J are TRBV28 and TRBJ2-5, with TRBD1 matching 10 bases. Losses at the gene ends were 5 bases for V and 4 bases for J; bases not matched to a gene: 7. Germline CDR1 is MDHEN and CDR2 is SYDVKM. The CDR3 is 15 residues long. The CDR3 DNA follows: TGTGCCAGCAGTGTTATGGGACAGGGGAGAGAGACCCAGTACTTC. It yields the protein CASSVMGQGRETQYF.

V gene TRBV20-1 combines with J gene TRBJ2-1, with 7 bases that match TRBD1. Germline V CDR1 and CDR2: DFQATT, SNEGSKA (reference sequence). J was trimmed by 2 bases and V by 6 bases; bases with no gene match: 10. The CDR3 loop spans 15 amino acids. This CDR3 reads CSANERQGTYNEQFF. In nucleotides, the CDR3 is TGCAGTGCAAACGAAAGACAGGGCACCTACAATGAGCAGTTCTTC.